Below, one T cell receptor beta chain is given with its context. What it recognizes is unknown. The junction does not match germline at one end; this may be a read error. The sample originates from a study of human T cells and chemical hapten exposure. As to time point: patch test 1, 2 weeks after DPC sensitization. Treatment given: therapeutic diphenylcyclopropenone sensitization with weekly scalp DPC. Study-level findings and limits: With DPC sensitization, TCRs exceeding 1 in 1000 frequency showed no change.

The library gave individual cDNA molecules unique molecular identifiers. A single record per CDR3 protein comes from TCRdb applying MiXCR to the RACE reads. The sample has 55,000 to 85,000 distinct CDR3 sequences; 9.8% are singletons. The sequenced sample was whole blood, obtained in connection with sensitization to the hapten diphenylcyclopropenone (DPC). The source is a woman aged 35 to 49 with alopecia areata. Some clones in this sample may be carry-over from other donors' samples.

CDR3 DNA: TGTGCCAGCAGCGAACAGGGACAGCTCAATGAGCAGTCCTTC. Protein product: CASSEQGQLNEQSF. This rearrangement joins TRBV7-2 to TRBJ2-1, with TRBD1 matching 7 bases. The germline V gene encodes CDR1 SGHTA and CDR2 FQGNSA. The CDR3 spans 14 residues.